Below, 11 T cell receptor beta chains from the same sample are listed, as sequenced in a study of early T cells in non-severe SARS-CoV-2 infection. Each CDR3 protein is one row after TCRdb ran MiXCR on the 5' RACE reads. This sample has about 100,000 distinct CDR3 sequences, with approximately 13% found just once. The sequencing input was whole blood. These receptors were obtained from an adult who was a healthcare worker with PCR-confirmed SARS-CoV-2 infection or an uninfected control (not recorded which).

This clonotype was seen more than once but under ten times. The CDR3: CASSPGQGRYEQFF. Here the CDR3 DNA reads TGCGCCAGCAGTCCCGGACAGGGAAGGTATGAGCAGTTCTTC. The chain uses TRBV5-1 and TRBJ2-1; 8 bases align to TRBD1. CDR3 length: 14 amino acids. The germline V gene has CDR1 SGHRS and CDR2 YFSETQ. V trimming: 5 bases; J trimming: 8 bases; junction bases outside the gene matches: 9.

The J gene is TRBJ2-7, the V gene TRBV7-2; TRBD1 matches at 9 bases. CDR3 length: 15 residues. The J segment lost 7 bases and the V segment lost 5 bases, leaving 12 bases of the junction unmatched. CDR1 SGHTA and CDR2 FQGNSA come from the germline V gene. CDR3 DNA: TGTGCCAGCAGCGTCCCCCGGACAGGGGTCGGGGAGCAGTACTTC. Translated, it gives CASSVPRTGVGEQYF.

The chain links TRBV28 to TRBJ2-4; D is possibly TRBD2 (5 bases). CDR1 is MDHEN, CDR2 SYDVKM, per germline. The CDR3 has 12 residues. Trimming shortened V by 8 bases and J by 8 bases, and 13 bases separated the two germline ends. CDR3 in DNA: TGTGCCAGCTCCTGGCTGAGGGACATTCAGTACTTC. Amino acids: CASSWLRDIQYF.

V usage is TRBV29-1 and J usage is TRBJ2-2; D remains unclear. Germline CDR1 reads SQVTM; CDR2 reads ANQGSEA. The CDR3 covers 13 residues. V lost 2 bases to trimming and J lost 7 bases, with 11 bases between them. The CDR3 spells CSVESGSLGELFF. Here the CDR3 DNA reads TGCAGCGTTGAATCGGGTTCGCTCGGGGAGCTGTTTTTT.

This clonotype was counted many times. The rearrangement joins TRBV6-2 or TRBV6-3 to TRBJ1-6; 9 positions match TRBD1. J was trimmed by 9 bases and V by 8 bases; bases with no gene match: 5. This CDR3 spans 13 amino acids. From germline, CDR1 is MNHEY and CDR2 SVGEGT. CDR3 protein: CASVRDRASPLHF. The DNA of the CDR3 is TGTGCCAGCGTCCGGGACAGGGCTTCACCCCTCCACTTT.

This clonotype has a handful of counts. V is TRBV5-4 and J is TRBJ1-1; a weak D match, TRBD1 (6 bases). V gave up 5 bases and J gave up 9 bases, with 20 bases separating them. The germline V gene has CDR1 SGHNT and CDR2 YYREEE (reference sequence). This CDR3 has 14 residues. The CDR3 protein is CASRPTGFSPQAFF. The CDR3 bases are TGTGCCAGCAGGCCTACAGGGTTCTCCCCACAAGCTTTCTTT.

In its sample, this clonotype was seen a few times. The J gene is TRBJ2-3, the V gene TRBV20-1, with 12 nucleotides matching TRBD2. Germline V CDR1 and CDR2: DFQATT, SNEGSKA (reference sequence). The CDR3 is 12 residues long. V lost 5 bases, J lost 8 bases, and 2 bases stayed unmatched. DNA of the CDR3: TGCAGTGCTCGGACTAGCGGGGCTACGCAGTATTTT. Residues: CSARTSGATQYF.

The chain carries TRBV28 and TRBJ1-5; D gene unclear. The V gene lost 6 bases and the J gene lost 2 bases, with 17 bases spanning the gap. CDR3 length: 16 residues. CDR1 is MDHEN, CDR2 SYDVKM, per germline. CDR3 DNA sequence: TGTGCCAGCAGCCCCTTGGCGCTTTCAGGCAATCAGCCCCAGCATTTT. Translating gives CASSPLALSGNQPQHF.

The chain combines TRBV29-1 with TRBJ1-1; D possibly corresponds to TRBD1 (6 bases). The germline V gene has CDR1 SQVTM and CDR2 ANQGSEA. V was trimmed by 7 bases and J by 2 bases, leaving 14 bases between them. The length of the CDR3 is 13 residues. CDR3 amino acids: CSAFRGKNTEAFF. CDR3 coding DNA: TGCAGCGCCTTCAGGGGAAAAAACACTGAAGCTTTCTTT.

This clonotype was observed many times. The chain couples TRBV27 to TRBJ2-7; TRBD1 is a possible D gene (5 bases). The CDR3 is 17 residues long. Germline loops: CDR1 MNHEY, CDR2 SMNVEV (reference sequence). Trimming took 0 bases from V and 4 from J, leaving 19 bases between them. The CDR3 loop is CASSLSNRQDPFYEQYF. The CDR3 nucleotides are TGTGCCAGCAGTTTATCGAACAGGCAGGACCCTTTTTACGAGCAGTACTTC.

This clonotype was detected ten times or more. This chain links TRBV18 with TRBJ2-2; D unresolved. The germline V and J ends were trimmed by 3 bases and 2 bases, with 7 bases remaining between them. Germline lookup yields CDR1 KGHSH and CDR2 LQKENI. This CDR3 comprises 14 residues. CDR3 DNA sequence: TGTGCCAGCTCACCTATCAGTAACACCGGGGAGCTGTTTTTT. Translating gives CASSPISNTGELFF.